The 11 T cell receptor beta chains presented below share a single source sample, sequenced in a study of CD8 T cells in ankylosing spondylitis (dated by TCRdb to 2016 to 2017). Receptors were amplified or captured by 5' RACE. Instrument used: Illumina HiSeq 2500. TCRdb itself trimmed the public reads at Q25 with fastp, ran MiXCR and retained productive beta chains. Merged by CDR3 protein, the rows form single entries marked with the most common genes and DNA. Present in this sample are around 150,000 distinct CDR3 sequences, 6% to 8.5% of which were seen just once. The top ten clones comprise around 12% of the sample. Sequencing was carried out using blood, either unsorted or a sorted T cell fraction (not recorded which). These receptors originate from a female donor with ankylosing spondylitis or in good health (not recorded which).

This clonotype has just a few counts. The rearrangement links TRBV3-1 to TRBJ2-1; D is unresolved. Trimming removed 5 bases at V and 0 bases at J, with 11 bases between. This CDR3 is built from 15 residues. The germline V gene has CDR1 LGHDT and CDR2 YNNKEL (reference sequence). The CDR3 loop is CASSAPGRSYNEQFF. The CDR3 DNA follows: TGTGCCAGCAGCGCACCGGGCCGCTCCTACAATGAGCAGTTCTTC.

There are many counts of this clonotype. This chain links TRBV12-3 or TRBV12-4 with TRBJ1-4; D remains ambiguous. The V end was cut by 5 bases, the J end by 0 bases, with 10 bases between. The CDR3 consists of 15 residues. The DNA of the CDR3 is TGTGCCAGCAGTGAGACGGAGTCAACTAATGAAAAACTGTTTTTT. Its protein product is CASSETESTNEKLFF.

This clonotype was counted a few times. The rearrangement uses TRBV18 and TRBJ2-1; the match to TRBD1 covers 10 bases. The CDR3 spans 16 residues. Per the germline V gene, CDR1 is KGHSH and CDR2 is LQKENI. Trimming cost V 0 bases and J 5 bases; bases outside gene matches: 4. Written as DNA, the CDR3 is TGTGCCAGCTCACCACCGGGACAGGGGTTCCACAATGAGCAGTTCTTC. It codes for CASSPPGQGFHNEQFF.

This chain connects TRBV4-3 to TRBJ1-6, with D possibly being TRBD1 (6 bases). The CDR3 is made up of 16 amino acids. CDR1 and CDR2 (germline): LGHNA, YSLEER. V lost 6 bases and J lost 12, with 24 bases in between. The CDR3 DNA is TGCGCCAGCAGTCCAAGAGAGGAGGGGGAGACCAGACCCCTCCACTTT. This encodes CASSPREEGETRPLHF.

There are many counts of this clonotype. The gene calls are TRBV7-9 and TRBJ2-5; the match to TRBD2 covers 7 bases. Looked up from germline, CDR1 is SEHNR and CDR2 is FQNEAQ (reference sequence). CDR3 length: 14 amino acids. With 1 base clipped from V and 5 bases from J, the junction kept 4 bases outside the gene matches. CDR3 amino acids: CASSLGLAIETQYF. The CDR3 region has the DNA TGTGCCAGCAGCTTAGGACTAGCTATCGAGACCCAGTACTTC.

The CDR3 spells CASSYSPNGRKETQYF. The CDR3 DNA follows: TGTGCCAGCAGTTACTCTCCTAATGGCAGGAAAGAGACCCAGTACTTC. The chain employs TRBV6-5 and TRBJ2-5; D unclear. The CDR3 has 16 amino acids. CDR1 is MNHEY and CDR2 is SVGAGI in the germline V gene. The V gene lost 0 bases and the J gene lost 3 bases, with 14 bases spanning the gap.

In its sample, this clonotype was seen many times. The chain links TRBV7-2 to TRBJ1-1; D not certain. Between the trimmed V and J ends, which lost 1 base and 11 bases, there was a span of 17 bases. Germline CDR1 SGHTA, CDR2 FQGNSA. CDR3 length: 14 amino acids. The CDR3 coding sequence is TGTGCCAGCAGCTTAGACTTCTACGAGGGAGGGGCTTTCTTT. Translation gives CASSLDFYEGGAFF.

This chain connects TRBV28 to TRBJ1-4; no clear D. Germline V gives CDR1 MDHEN, CDR2 SYDVKM. V was shortened by 3 bases and J by 13 bases, with 12 bases between the two germline ends. The CDR3 covers 12 residues. CDR3 DNA sequence: TGTGCCAGCAGTTTCGACAAGTCGAGACTGTTTTTT. Its protein product is CASSFDKSRLFF.

This clonotype came up many times. The V and J genes are TRBV25-1 and TRBJ1-5, with a tentative D call TRBD1 (6 bases). Trimming stripped 5 bases from V and 7 bases from J, with 15 bases between. Germline V gene lookup returns CDR1 MGHDK and CDR2 SYGVNS. The CDR3 sequence is 14 residues long. CDR3 sequence: CASSSHRVAQPQHF. In DNA form, the CDR3 reads TGTGCCAGCAGTAGTCACAGGGTAGCGCAGCCCCAGCATTTT. Full variable domain (missing parts from reference TRBV25-1 and TRBJ1-5): EADIYQTPRYLVIGTGKKITLECSQTMGHDKMYWYQQDPGMELHLIHYSYGVNSTEKGDLSSESTVSRIRTEHFPLTLESARPSHTSQYLCASSSHRVAQPQHFGDGTRLSIL.

This clonotype showed up many times. V usage is TRBV6-5 and J usage is TRBJ1-4; TRBD1 agrees at 7 bases. The CDR3 loop spans 14 amino acids. Trimming cost V 0 bases and J 9 bases; bases outside gene matches: 4. CDR1 is MNHEY, CDR2 SVGAGI, per germline. The CDR3 nucleotides are TGTGCCAGCAGTTACTCGACGACAGGGAAAAAACTGTTTTTT. As protein: CASSYSTTGKKLFF.

This clonotype was seen at least ten times. The CDR3 nucleotides are TGTGCCAGCAGCACAGCTGGCAGTAATCAGCCCCAGCATTTT. Protein product: CASSTAGSNQPQHF. The chain recombines TRBV7-9 with TRBJ1-5; D call uncertain. The CDR3 has 14 residues. Germline V gene sequence: CDR1 SEHNR, CDR2 FQNEAQ (reference sequence). Between the trimmed V and J ends, which lost 5 bases and 4 bases, there was a span of 12 bases.